This T cell receptor (beta chain) originates from a study of cytomegalovirus exposure and HLA in healthy donors. V lost 5 bases to trimming and J lost 11 bases; unmatched junction nucleotides: 8. The germline V gene encodes CDR1 SGHTA and CDR2 FQGTGA. This CDR3 is 13 amino acids long. General study findings and limits: Researchers left out some V segments, among them TRBV6-2 and TRBV6-3, as indistinguishable. Common viral pathogens (according to a later analysis) appeared linked to several of the most significant clusters.

This clone was seen a handful of times. Its specificity is unknown. Amplification used 60 Vbeta primers and 13 Jbeta primers. The data were produced by immunoSEQ multiplex PCR, yet TCRdb's version contains in-frame clones alone and is incomplete. Of some 180,000 clones in the sample, 73% were seen once. The clonotype was recovered from a woman aged 18-29 years in good health and CMV-seropositive. What was sequenced was PBMCs. The chain employs TRBV7-3 and TRBJ1-1; 10 bases map to TRBD1. CDR3 protein: CASSGGTGENAFF. CDR3 nucleotides: TGTGCCAGCAGCGGCGGGACAGGGGAGAATGCTTTCTTT. The variable domain in full, completed from reference TRBV7-3 and TRBJ1-1, reads GAGVSQTPSNKVTEKGKYVELRCDPISGHTALYWYRQSLGQGPEFLIYFQGTGAADDSGLPNDRFFAVRPEGSVSTLKIQRTERGDSAVYLCASSGGTGENAFFGQGTRLTVV.